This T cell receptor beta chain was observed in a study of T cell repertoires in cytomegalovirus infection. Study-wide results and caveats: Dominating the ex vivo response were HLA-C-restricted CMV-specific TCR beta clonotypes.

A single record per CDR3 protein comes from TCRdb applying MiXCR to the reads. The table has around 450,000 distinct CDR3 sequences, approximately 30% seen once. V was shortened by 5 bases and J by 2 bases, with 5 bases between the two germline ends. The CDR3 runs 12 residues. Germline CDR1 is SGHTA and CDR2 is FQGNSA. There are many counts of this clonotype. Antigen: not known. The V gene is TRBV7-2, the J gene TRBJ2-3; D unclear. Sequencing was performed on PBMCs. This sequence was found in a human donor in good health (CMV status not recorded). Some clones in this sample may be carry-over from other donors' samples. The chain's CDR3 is CASSEYTDTQYF. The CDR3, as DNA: TGTGCCAGCAGCGAGTACACAGATACGCAGTATTTT.